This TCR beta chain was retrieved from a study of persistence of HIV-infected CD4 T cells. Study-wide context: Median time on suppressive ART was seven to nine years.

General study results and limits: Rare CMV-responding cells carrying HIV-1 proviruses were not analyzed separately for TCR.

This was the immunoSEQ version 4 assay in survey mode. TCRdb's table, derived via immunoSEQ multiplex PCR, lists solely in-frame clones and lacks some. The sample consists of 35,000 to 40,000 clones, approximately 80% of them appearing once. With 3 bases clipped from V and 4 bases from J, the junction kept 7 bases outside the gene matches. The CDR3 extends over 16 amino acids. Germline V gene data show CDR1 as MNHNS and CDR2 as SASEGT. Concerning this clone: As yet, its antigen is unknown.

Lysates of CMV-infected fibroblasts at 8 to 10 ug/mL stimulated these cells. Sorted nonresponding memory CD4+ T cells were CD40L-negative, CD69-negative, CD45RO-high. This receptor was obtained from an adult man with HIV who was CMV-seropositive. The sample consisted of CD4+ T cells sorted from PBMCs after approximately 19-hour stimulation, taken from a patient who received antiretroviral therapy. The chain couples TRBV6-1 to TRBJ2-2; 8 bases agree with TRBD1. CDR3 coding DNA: TGTGCCAGCAGTGAGGTCAGGGGGCGAGTCACCGGGGAGCTGTTTTTT. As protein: CASSEVRGRVTGELFF.